This TCR beta chain was obtained from a study of ipilimumab plus nivolumab after autologous stem cell transplantation (dated by TCRdb to the early 2020s). Regarding the complete study: The median number of doses received by trial patients was 4 to 6 for ipilimumab and 8 or 9 for nivolumab. Patients in the trial were undergoing autologous transplant and had high-risk diffuse large B cell lymphoma, mature T cell lymphoma, or multiple myeloma. Thirty-five patients made up the trial's intent-to-treat population. The DLBCL cohort included primary refractory and relapsed disease, with 18-month progression-free survival of roughly 89% and 26% respectively. Points the paper makes about the study in general: The authors stated that profiles of the T cell receptor repertoire, regulatory T cell phenotype and gut microbiota provided a biologic rationale for studying this approach further. Combined checkpoint inhibition appeared tolerable as post-transplant consolidation, according to the authors' conclusion.

Checkpoint therapy began 14 to 28 days after autologous transplant, with ipilimumab given at 1 mg/kg intravenously on day 1 of selected weeks. Nivolumab was given at 3 mg/kg intravenously on day 1 of weeks 1, 4, 7, 10, and every two weeks through week 26. Combined checkpoint inhibition with ipilimumab and nivolumab as consolidation after autologous stem cell transplantation was tested in a Phase Ib clinical trial. Worth noting for this clone: No antigen is known for it. Base qualities are not recorded, but no much larger clone differs from it by a single base.

Receptors were amplified or captured by the immunoSEQ multiplex PCR assay. TCRdb obtained this table from immuneACCESS and retained in-frame rearrangements with V and J assigned. These tables miss some clones; where compared with another copy, unresolved V genes account for less than half of the shortfall, and the remainder is unexplained. This sample gives about 15,000 clones in total; about 65% of them show up just once. Of the sample, around 20% is held by the ten largest clones. The source was PBMCs, collected in a trial of ipilimumab plus nivolumab as post-transplant consolidation. The sequence was collected from a male donor with diffuse large B-cell lymphoma.

The CDR3 reads as follows: CASKETVGQPQHF. The nucleotide sequence is TGTGCCAGTAAAGAGACAGTGGGGCAGCCCCAGCATTTT. This chain joins TRBV19 to TRBJ1-5; TRBD1 is perhaps the D gene, given 5 matching bases. CDR1 and CDR2 (LNHDA, SQIVND) derive from the germline V gene (reference sequence). Relative to germline, V is 7 bases shorter and J is 7 bases shorter, with 14 bases between their ends. From the cysteine up to the phenylalanine, the CDR3 has a length of 13 residues. Just CDR3 DNA is preserved here, 39 bases in frame from base 1.